This T cell receptor (beta chain) was sequenced during a study of technical replicates of blood from several donors. The ends were cut back, 6 bases at V and 7 bases at J, with 16 bases in the middle. From germline, CDR1 is MNHEY and CDR2 SVGAGI. The CDR3 spans 14 residues. TCRdb's table, derived via immunoSEQ multiplex PCR, lists solely in-frame clones and lacks some. The sample lists about 66,000 clones, under 98% occurring once. The sequenced material came from T cells isolated from PBMCs. The rearrangement joins TRBV6-5 to TRBJ1-5, with D possibly matching TRBD1 (6 bases). This receptor was obtained from a human donor in good health. The CDR3 is CASSSTGTGQPQHF. CDR3 nucleotides: TGTGCCAGCAGCTCGACAGGAACAGGGCAGCCCCAGCATTTT.